These T cell receptor beta chains were read from a single sample in a study of response to subunit inactivated influenza vaccine. One entry per CDR3 protein results from TCRdb running MiXCR on the RT-PCR reads. The table records more than 700,000 distinct CDR3 sequences, less than 25% of them present only once. The sequences come from PBMCs from blood, collected 4 to 6 days after vaccination. The receptors originated from a man aged 45-65 years who received an inactivated influenza vaccine. CDR3s include the opening cysteine and the closing phenylalanine or tryptophan. A D gene is named only where the DNA matches it firmly. Part of the rows lack a size; the others show once, few, many or a class for expanded clones.

cdr3_aa cdr3_nt j_call d_call clone_size v_call
CSVEGGSANF TGCAGCGTTGAAGGGGGCAGTGCGAACTTC TRBJ2-5 . few TRBV29-1
CASSYSISPHQYF TGTGCCAGCAGTTACTCGATTTCCCCGCACCAGTACTTC TRBJ2-5 . . TRBV6-2/TRBV6-3
CASSPGTGRPNEQFF TGTGCCAGCAGTCCCGGGACAGGGAGGCCCAATGAGCAGTTCTTC TRBJ2-1 TRBD1 . TRBV6-2/TRBV6-3
CASSPEGGNYGYTF TGTGCCAGCTCACCGGAGGGCGGGAACTATGGCTACACCTTC TRBJ1-2 . few TRBV18
CHVQGRNLKETQYF TGCCACGTACAGGGAAGAAACCTCAAAGAGACCCAGTACTTC TRBJ2-5 . few TRBV20-1
CASSFLADNEQFF TGTGCCAGCAGCTTCCTAGCAGACAATGAGCAGTTCTTC TRBJ2-1 . many TRBV7-9
CASRQGPGTAETQYF TGTGCCAGCAGGCAAGGACCGGGGACGGCGGAGACCCAGTACTTC TRBJ2-5 . few TRBV6-1
CASSLGADTGELFF TGTGCCAGCAGTTTGGGGGCGGACACCGGGGAGCTGTTTTTT TRBJ2-2 . . TRBV12-3/TRBV12-4
CASSSLAVSATRRETQYF TGTGCCAGCAGCTCCCTCGCTGTAAGCGCTACTAGGAGGGAGACCCAGTACTTC TRBJ2-5 . many TRBV11-2
CSARRQATHEQYF TGCAGTGCTAGACGACAGGCTACCCACGAGCAGTACTTC TRBJ2-7 . . TRBV20-1
CASSRTGVSGSPLHF TGCGCCAGCAGCCGGACAGGGGTTAGTGGTTCACCCCTCCACTTT TRBJ1-6 TRBD1 many TRBV5-1
CASSLGGGGGGTYEQYF TGTGCCAGCAGCTTAGGAGGAGGCGGCGGGGGTACCTACGAGCAGTACTTC TRBJ2-7 TRBD2 . TRBV7-2
CASSQVGVSLSYNEQFF TGCGCCAGCAGCCAAGTCGGGGTTTCGTTATCCTACAATGAGCAGTTCTTC TRBJ2-1 . few TRBV4-1
CASSGFSGTGRPETQYF TGCGCCAGCAGTGGCTTTTCCGGGACAGGGAGGCCAGAGACCCAGTACTTC TRBJ2-5 TRBD1 few TRBV10-1
CASSLVASRESYEQYF TGTGCCAGCAGCTTAGTCGCCTCCCGGGAGTCTTACGAGCAGTACTTC TRBJ2-7 . . TRBV7-8
CASSQSGVLAGYTF TGCGCCAGCAGCCAATCCGGGGTACTCGCTGGCTACACCTTC TRBJ1-2 . few TRBV4-3
CASSFVQTGDTQYF TGTGCCAGCAGCTTCGTCCAAACTGGGGATACGCAGTATTTT TRBJ2-3 . few TRBV12-3/TRBV12-4
CASRGTEKDTEAFF TGTGCCAGCAGGGGGACCGAAAAAGACACTGAAGCTTTCTTT TRBJ1-1 . many TRBV12-3/TRBV12-4
CASSESTGTGPYNEQFF TGCGCCAGCAGCGAATCGACCGGGACAGGGCCTTACAATGAGCAGTTCTTC TRBJ2-1 TRBD1 . TRBV4-3
CAITKTSGGASYNEQFF TGTGCCATCACCAAGACTAGCGGGGGGGCTTCCTACAATGAGCAGTTCTTC TRBJ2-1 TRBD2 . TRBV10-3
CASSLSSRQGARFGYGYTF TGTGCCAGCAGTTTATCATCTCGCCAGGGGGCGAGGTTTGGCTATGGCTACACCTTC TRBJ1-2 TRBD1 many TRBV27
CASSQETSGPGELFF TGCGCCAGCAGCCAAGAGACTAGCGGCCCCGGGGAGCTGTTTTTT TRBJ2-2 TRBD2 once TRBV4-3
CSAPNPGDLTDTQYF TGCAGTGCTCCTAATCCAGGAGATTTAACAGATACGCAGTATTTT TRBJ2-3 . few TRBV20-1
CASSFRGRTGELFF TGTGCCAGCAGTTTCAGGGGAAGGACCGGGGAGCTGTTTTTT TRBJ2-2 . many TRBV5-1
CASSLQGRGDTEAFF TGTGCCAGCAGCTTACAGGGGAGGGGTGACACTGAAGCTTTCTTT TRBJ1-1 . . TRBV7-9
CASSKGRPGPYEQYF TGTGCCAGCAGTAAAGGCCGGCCAGGGCCCTACGAGCAGTACTTC TRBJ2-7 . few TRBV7-2
CASSFSVYTDTQYF TGTGCCAGCAGTTTTTCAGTGTACACAGATACGCAGTATTTT TRBJ2-3 . . TRBV27
CATSPRTSGVIAYEQYF TGTGCCACCAGTCCACGGACTAGCGGCGTAATAGCCTACGAGCAGTACTTC TRBJ2-7 TRBD2 few TRBV24-1
CASSLATEYEQYF TGTGCCAGCAGCTTAGCGACAGAATACGAGCAGTACTTC TRBJ2-7 . few TRBV7-3